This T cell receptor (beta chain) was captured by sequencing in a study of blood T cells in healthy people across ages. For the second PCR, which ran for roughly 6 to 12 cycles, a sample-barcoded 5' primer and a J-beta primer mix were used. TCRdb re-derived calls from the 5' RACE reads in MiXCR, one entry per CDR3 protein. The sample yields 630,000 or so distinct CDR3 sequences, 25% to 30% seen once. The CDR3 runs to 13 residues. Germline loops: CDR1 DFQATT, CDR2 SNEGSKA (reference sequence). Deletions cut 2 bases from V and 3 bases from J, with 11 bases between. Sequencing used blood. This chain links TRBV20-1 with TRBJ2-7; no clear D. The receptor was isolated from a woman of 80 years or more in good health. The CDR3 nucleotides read TGCAGTGCTAGACCCGGGCTGGACTACGAGCAGTACTTC. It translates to CSARPGLDYEQYF.